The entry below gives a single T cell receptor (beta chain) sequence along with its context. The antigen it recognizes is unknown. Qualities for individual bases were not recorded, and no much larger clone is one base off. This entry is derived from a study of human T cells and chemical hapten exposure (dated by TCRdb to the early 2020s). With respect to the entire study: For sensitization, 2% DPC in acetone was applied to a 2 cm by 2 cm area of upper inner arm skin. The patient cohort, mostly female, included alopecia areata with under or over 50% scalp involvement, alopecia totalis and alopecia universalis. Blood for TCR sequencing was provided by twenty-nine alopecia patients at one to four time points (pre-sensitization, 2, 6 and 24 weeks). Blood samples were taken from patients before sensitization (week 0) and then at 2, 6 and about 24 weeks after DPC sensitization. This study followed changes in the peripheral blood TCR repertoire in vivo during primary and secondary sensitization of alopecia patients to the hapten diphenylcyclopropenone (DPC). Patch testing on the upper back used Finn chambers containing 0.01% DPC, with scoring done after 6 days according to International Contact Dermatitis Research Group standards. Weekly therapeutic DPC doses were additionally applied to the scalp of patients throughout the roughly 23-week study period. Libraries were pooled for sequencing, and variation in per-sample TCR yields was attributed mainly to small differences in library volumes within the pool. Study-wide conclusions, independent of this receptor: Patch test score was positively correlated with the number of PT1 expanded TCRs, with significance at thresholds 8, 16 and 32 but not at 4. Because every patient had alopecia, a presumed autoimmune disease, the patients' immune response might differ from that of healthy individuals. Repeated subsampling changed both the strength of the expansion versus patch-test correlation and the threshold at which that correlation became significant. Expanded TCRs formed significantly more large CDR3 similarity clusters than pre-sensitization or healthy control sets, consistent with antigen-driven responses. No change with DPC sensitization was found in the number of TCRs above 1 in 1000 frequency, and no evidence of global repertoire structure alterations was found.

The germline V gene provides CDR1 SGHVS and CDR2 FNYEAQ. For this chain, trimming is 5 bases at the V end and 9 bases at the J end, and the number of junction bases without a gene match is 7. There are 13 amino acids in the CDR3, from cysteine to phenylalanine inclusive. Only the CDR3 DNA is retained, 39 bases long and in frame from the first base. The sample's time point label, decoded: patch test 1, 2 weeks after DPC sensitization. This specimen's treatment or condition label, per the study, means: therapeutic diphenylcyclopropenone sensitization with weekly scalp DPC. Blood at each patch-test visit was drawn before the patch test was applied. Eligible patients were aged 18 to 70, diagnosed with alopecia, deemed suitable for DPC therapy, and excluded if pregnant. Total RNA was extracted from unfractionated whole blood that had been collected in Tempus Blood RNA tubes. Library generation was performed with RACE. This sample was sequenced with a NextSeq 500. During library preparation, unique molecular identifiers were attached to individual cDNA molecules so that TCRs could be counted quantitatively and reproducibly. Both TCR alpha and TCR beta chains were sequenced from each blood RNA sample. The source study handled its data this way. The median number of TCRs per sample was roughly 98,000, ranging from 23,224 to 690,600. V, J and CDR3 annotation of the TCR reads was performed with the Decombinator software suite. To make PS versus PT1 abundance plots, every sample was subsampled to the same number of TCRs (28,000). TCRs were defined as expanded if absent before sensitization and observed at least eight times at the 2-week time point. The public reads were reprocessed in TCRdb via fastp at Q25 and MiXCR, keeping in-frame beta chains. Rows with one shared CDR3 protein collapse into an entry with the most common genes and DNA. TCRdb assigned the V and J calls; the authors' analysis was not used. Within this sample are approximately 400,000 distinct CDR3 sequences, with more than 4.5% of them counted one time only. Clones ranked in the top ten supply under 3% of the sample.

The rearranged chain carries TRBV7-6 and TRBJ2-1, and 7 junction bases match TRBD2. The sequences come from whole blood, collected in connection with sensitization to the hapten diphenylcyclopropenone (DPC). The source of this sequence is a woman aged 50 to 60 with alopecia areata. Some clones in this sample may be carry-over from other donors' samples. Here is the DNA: TGTGCCAGCAGCCTCCGACTAGCACGTGAGCAGTTCTTC. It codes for CASSLRLAREQFF.